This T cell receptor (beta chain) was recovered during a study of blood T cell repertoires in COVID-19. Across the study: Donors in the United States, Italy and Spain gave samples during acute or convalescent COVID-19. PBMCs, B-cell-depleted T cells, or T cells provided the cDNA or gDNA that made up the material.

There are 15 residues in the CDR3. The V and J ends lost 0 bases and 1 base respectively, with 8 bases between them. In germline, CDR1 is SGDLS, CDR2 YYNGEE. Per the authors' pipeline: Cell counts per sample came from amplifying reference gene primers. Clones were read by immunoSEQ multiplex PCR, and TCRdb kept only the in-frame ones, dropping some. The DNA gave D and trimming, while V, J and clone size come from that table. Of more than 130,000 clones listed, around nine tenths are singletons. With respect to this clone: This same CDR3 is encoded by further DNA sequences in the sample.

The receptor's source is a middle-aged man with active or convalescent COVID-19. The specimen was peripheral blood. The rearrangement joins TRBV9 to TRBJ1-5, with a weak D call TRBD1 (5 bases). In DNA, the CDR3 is TGTGCCAGCAGCGTAGGGGGCCGGAGCAATCAGCCCCAGCATTTT. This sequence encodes CASSVGGRSNQPQHF.